These 12 T cell receptor beta chains originate from one sample sequenced in a study of blood T cells in healthy people across ages (dated by TCRdb to 2013 to 2016). The method behind the library was 5' RACE. Data came from an Illumina HiSeq 2500. A second PCR of about 6 to 11 cycles was performed with a sample-barcoded 5' primer and a J-beta primer mix. TCRdb handled the public reads itself, with Q25 trimming in fastp and clone calling in MiXCR, and kept productive beta chains. Each entry merges the rows of one CDR3 protein and shows their most common DNA and genes. This sample holds over 950,000 distinct CDR3 sequences; roughly 47% were observed only once. The ten largest make up about a fifth of the sample. The sequenced sample consisted of blood. These receptors were taken from a woman aged 60 to 75 in good health.

This clonotype was observed many times. The V call is TRBV27, the J call TRBJ2-7, with D possibly TRBD1 on 5 matching bases. Germline CDR1 reads MNHEY; CDR2 reads SMNVEV (reference sequence). The V and J ends lost 8 bases and 2 bases respectively, with 19 bases between them. The CDR3 spans 15 residues. Here the CDR3 reads CASGDHQDRPYEQYF. The CDR3 DNA sequence: TGTGCCAGCGGAGACCATCAAGACAGACCCTACGAGCAGTACTTC.

V and J are TRBV27 and TRBJ2-1, with D tentatively TRBD2 (5 bases). The J call may not be correct, given that the DNA end is closer to TRBJ2-7. CDR1 MNHEY and CDR2 SMNVEV come from the germline V gene (reference sequence). The CDR3 is 20 residues long. The CDR3 is CASGGIRRSPDPSHYNEQYF. The CDR3 coding sequence is TGTGCCAGTGGAGGTATCAGGCGCTCCCCCGACCCAAGTCACTACAATGAGCAGTACTTC.

V and J are TRBV28 and TRBJ2-7; no clear D. The CDR3 length is 14 residues. Germline V lookup: CDR1 MDHEN, CDR2 SYDVKM. V was pared by 6 bases and J by 4 bases, with 16 bases between. CDR3 bases: TGTGCCAGCAGCTCACCCAAAGGCAAGTACGAGCAGTACTTC. This translates into CASSSPKGKYEQYF. Full variable domain (missing parts from reference TRBV28 and TRBJ2-7): DVKVTQSSRYLVKRTGEKVFLECVQDMDHENMFWYRQDPGLGLRLIYFSYDVKMKEKGDIPEGYSVSREKKERFSLILESASTNQTSMYLCASSSPKGKYEQYFGPGTRLTVT.

This clonotype was seen a few times. The rearrangement joins TRBV27 to TRBJ2-3; the D gene is possibly TRBD1 (6 bases). V was pared by 6 bases and J by 2 bases, with 12 bases between. The length of the CDR3 is 14 residues. Germline loops: CDR1 MNHEY, CDR2 SMNVEV (reference sequence). The chain's CDR3 is CASRRTGNTDTQYF. CDR3 DNA sequence: TGTGCCAGCAGACGCACAGGGAACACAGATACGCAGTATTTT.

This clonotype has only a few counts. The chain couples TRBV4-2 to TRBJ2-6; D unclear. The CDR3 is 14 amino acids. Deletions cut 2 bases from V and 3 bases from J, with 5 bases between. Germline lookup yields CDR1 LGHNA and CDR2 YNFKEQ. DNA for the CDR3: TGTGCCAGCAGCCAATCGGTTGGGGCCAACGTCCTGACTTTC. This translates into CASSQSVGANVLTF.

Note on this clonotype: The junction differs from germline at one of its ends, possibly a read error. The rearrangement joins TRBV2 to TRBJ2-1, with 8 nucleotides matching TRBD2. The CDR3 contains 17 residues. Germline assignment: CDR1 SNHLY and CDR2 FYNNEI. CDR3 sequence reads: CASSAQPTSGIYNEQFF. The CDR3 nucleotides are TGTGCCAGTAGTGCGCAGCCAACTAGCGGAATTTACAATGAGCAGTTCTTC.

The chain uses TRBV20-1 and TRBJ1-1; D perhaps matches TRBD1 (5 bases). The CDR3 length is 13 residues. Germline V CDR1 and CDR2: DFQATT, SNEGSKA (reference sequence). The ends were cut back, 8 bases at V and 2 bases at J, with 15 bases in the middle. The CDR3 loop is CSLPGTVNTEAFF. The DNA for the CDR3 is TGCAGTCTCCCTGGGACCGTTAACACTGAAGCTTTCTTT.

The rearrangement joins TRBV20-1 to TRBJ1-5; no definite D call. This CDR3 is 14 amino acids long. Trimming took off 3 bases at V and 2 bases at J, with 11 bases between the two ends. Germline V gene lookup returns CDR1 DFQATT and CDR2 SNEGSKA (reference sequence). The CDR3 DNA reads TGCAGTGCTAGGATGTCGGCGGGCAATCAGCCCCAGCATTTT. Translation gives CSARMSAGNQPQHF.

The CDR3 spells CSAGPPGLSGYEQYF. For the CDR3, the DNA is TGCAGTGCTGGGCCCCCGGGACTGTCGGGCTACGAGCAGTACTTC. The chain has TRBV20-1 and TRBJ2-7, with TRBD2 as a possible D gene (6 bases). Germline values: CDR1 DFQATT, CDR2 SNEGSKA (reference sequence). Trimming cost V 5 bases and J 3 bases, with 20 bases left between them. The CDR3 consists of 15 residues.

The CDR3 sequence is CATSDRASGAYNEQFF. DNA of the CDR3: TGTGCCACCAGTGATAGGGCTAGCGGGGCATACAATGAGCAGTTCTTC. The chain links TRBV24-1 to TRBJ2-1; 9 positions agree with TRBD2. Losses at the gene ends were 3 bases for V and 4 bases for J; bases not matched to a gene: 6. The germline CDR1 and CDR2 sequences are KGHDR and SFDVKD. The CDR3 is made up of 16 amino acids.

V gene TRBV20-1 combines with J gene TRBJ2-3, with 10 bases aligning to TRBD2. V was pared by 5 bases and J by 6 bases, with 5 bases of the junction left unmatched. The CDR3 extends over 13 amino acids. Germline V CDR1 and CDR2: DFQATT, SNEGSKA (reference sequence). As DNA, the CDR3 is TGCAGTGCTGACTCGACTAGCGGGGATACGCAGTATTTT. This sequence encodes CSADSTSGDTQYF.

This clonotype was observed a few times. The chain employs TRBV11-3 and TRBJ2-5; 9 nucleotides line up with TRBD2. The V gene end was trimmed by 4 bases and the J gene end by 0 bases; junction bases not matched to a gene: 6. Per the germline V gene, CDR1 is SGHNT and CDR2 is YENEEA. The length of the CDR3 is 16 residues. CDR3 protein: CASSSGGGDHQETQYF. In nucleotides, the CDR3 is TGTGCCAGCAGCTCCGGCGGGGGGGATCACCAAGAGACCCAGTACTTC.